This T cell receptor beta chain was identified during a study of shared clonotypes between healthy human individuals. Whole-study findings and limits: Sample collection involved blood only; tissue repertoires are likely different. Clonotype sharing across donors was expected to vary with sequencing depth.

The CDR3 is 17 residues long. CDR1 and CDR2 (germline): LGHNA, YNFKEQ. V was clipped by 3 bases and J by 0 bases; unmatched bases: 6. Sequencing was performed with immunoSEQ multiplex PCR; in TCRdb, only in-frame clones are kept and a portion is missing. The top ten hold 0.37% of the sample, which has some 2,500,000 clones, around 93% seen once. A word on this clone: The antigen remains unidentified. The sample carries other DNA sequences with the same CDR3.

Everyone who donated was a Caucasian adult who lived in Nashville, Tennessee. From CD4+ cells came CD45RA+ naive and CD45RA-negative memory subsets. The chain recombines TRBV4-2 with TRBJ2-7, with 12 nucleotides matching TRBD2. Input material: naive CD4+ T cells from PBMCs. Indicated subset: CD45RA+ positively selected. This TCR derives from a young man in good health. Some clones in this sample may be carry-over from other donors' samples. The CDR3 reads CASSQRLAGGISYEQYF. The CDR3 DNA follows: TGTGCCAGCAGCCAGCGTCTAGCGGGGGGGATCTCCTACGAGCAGTACTTC.